The source of this T cell receptor beta chain is a study of blood T cell repertoires in COVID-19. Sequencing used immunoSEQ multiplex PCR; TCRdb keeps in-frame clones, though not all of them. The sample lists more than 300,000 clones, about 90% occurring once. Participant reports of clinical history set cohort assignment. Each recovered donor of Cohort 3 presented with two negative PCRs, clearance, or symptom resolution. From germline, CDR1 is MDHEN and CDR2 SYDVKM. Trimming removed 8 bases from V and 1 base from J, with 17 bases in between. The CDR3 runs 15 residues. This chain connects TRBV28 to TRBJ1-1; possible D gene TRBD1, 5 bases. The source is a woman aged 25 to 39 who had recovered from COVID-19. The specimen sequenced was PBMCs or T cells enriched from blood (not recorded which). As DNA, the CDR3 is TGTGCCAGCCGCGAGGTCGGGGGATGGAACACTGAAGCTTTCTTT. Protein: CASREVGGWNTEAFF.